The 22 T cell receptor beta chains in this list originate from one sample, sequenced in a study of CD8+CD57+ T cells in acquired aplastic anemia. Flow cytometry had shown expanded CD8+CD57+ cells in the patients chosen for sequencing. The use of genomic DNA as template underpinned the TCR beta VDJ and CDR3 profiling. In TCRdb, the reads were re-called with MiXCR into one record per CDR3 protein. The sample lists about 470,000 distinct CDR3 sequences, approximately 33% occurring once. Sequencing was performed on sorted CD4+, CD8+, or CD8+CD57+ T cells (not recorded which) from PBMCs. The receptors here all came from a human donor with aplastic anemia.

The rearrangement links TRBV9 to TRBJ2-5; D may be TRBD1 (6 bases). The CDR3 extends over 14 amino acids. Germline CDR1 and CDR2: SGDLS and YYNGEE. V was trimmed by 4 bases and J by 2 bases, leaving 12 bases between them. For the CDR3, the DNA is TGTGCCAGCAGCCCTGGACAGCTACAAGAGACCCAGTACTTC. It is translated as CASSPGQLQETQYF. The full variable domain, with the rest looked up from reference TRBV9 and TRBJ2-5, is DSGVTQTPKHLITATGQRVTLRCSPRSGDLSVYWYQQSLDQGLQFLIQYYNGEERAKGNILERFSAQQFPDLHSELNLSSLELGDSALYFCASSPGQLQETQYFGPGTRLLVL.

This clonotype was found a few times. The chain uses TRBV27 and TRBJ1-2, with TRBD1 matching over 12 bases. This CDR3 is built from 16 residues. J was trimmed by 3 bases and V by 4 bases; bases with no gene match: 6. In germline, CDR1 is MNHEY, CDR2 SMNVEV (reference sequence). This chain's CDR3 is CASSSWDRGRDYGYTF. The CDR3 DNA sequence: TGTGCCAGCAGTTCTTGGGACAGGGGGCGAGACTATGGCTACACCTTC.

This clonotype was found a few times. The chain joins TRBV5-6 to TRBJ1-6; D uncertain. The CDR3 runs to 16 residues. Trimming stripped 2 bases from V and 4 bases from J, with 13 bases between. Per germline, CDR1 SGHDT and CDR2 YYEEEE. CDR3 DNA sequence: TGTGCCAGCAGCTTCGAGTCAGCTTCTTATAATTCACCCCTCCACTTT. Amino acid sequence: CASSFESASYNSPLHF.

A note on this clonotype: With a much larger clone just one base away, this may be a read error. The CDR3 spells CASSLDRTGLPQHF. For the CDR3, the DNA is TGTGCCAGCAGCTTGGACCGAACAGGGCTTCCCCAGCATTTT. The V gene is TRBV7-9, the J gene TRBJ1-5, with D possibly TRBD1 on 6 matching bases. With 3 bases removed from V and 10 bases from J, the gap between germline ends came to 16 bases. Germline CDR1 is SEHNR and CDR2 is FQNEAQ (reference sequence). CDR3 length: 14 amino acids.

This clonotype was recorded at least ten times. The V gene is TRBV15, the J gene TRBJ2-7; D ambiguous. CDR1 is LNHNV and CDR2 is YYDKDF in the germline V gene (reference sequence). The CDR3 contains 17 residues. V gave up 5 bases and J gave up 0 bases, with 20 bases separating them. As DNA, the CDR3 is TGTGCCACCAGCTTTAACGAAATAGGACCGAACTCCTACGAGCAGTACTTC. Its protein is CATSFNEIGPNSYEQYF.

This clonotype was detected only a few times. This sequence joins TRBV30 and TRBJ2-7; D is ambiguous. Trimming shortened V by 0 bases and J by 5 bases, and 8 bases separated the two germline ends. CDR3 length: 12 residues. From germline, CDR1 is GTSNPN and CDR2 SVGIG (reference sequence). The CDR3 region is CAWSVGWNEQYF. For the CDR3, the DNA is TGTGCCTGGAGTGTAGGGTGGAACGAGCAGTACTTC.

In its sample, this clonotype was seen many times. The rearrangement joins TRBV7-3 to TRBJ2-3; D is undetermined. Germline V gene data show CDR1 as SGHTA and CDR2 as FQGTGA. The V gene lost 1 base and the J gene lost 3 bases, with 5 bases spanning the gap. The CDR3 is 13 amino acids. The CDR3 protein is CASSLMRTDTQYF. CDR3 nucleotides: TGTGCCAGCAGCTTAATGAGGACAGATACGCAGTATTTT.

The chain recombines TRBV15 with TRBJ1-2; no clear D. Germline CDR1 LNHNV, CDR2 YYDKDF (reference sequence). The V end was cut by 3 bases, the J end by 4 bases, with 15 bases between. The CDR3 totals 15 residues. CDR3 coding DNA: TGTGCCACCAGCAGTGAGTCCCAGCAGCTCTATGGCTACACCTTC. Amino acid sequence: CATSSESQQLYGYTF.

This clonotype was counted many times. This rearrangement joins TRBV7-2 to TRBJ1-2; 9 positions match TRBD1. The CDR3 is made up of 15 amino acids. V trimming: 2 bases; J trimming: 6 bases; junction bases outside the gene matches: 7. The germline CDR1 and CDR2 sequences are SGHTA and FQGNSA. The CDR3 DNA is TGTGCCAGCAGCTTATGGGGGACAGGGTTTGATGGCTACACCTTC. This gives the protein CASSLWGTGFDGYTF.

In its sample, this clonotype was seen a few times. The V gene is TRBV5-4, the J gene TRBJ2-3; the D call may be TRBD1 or TRBD2 (5 bases each). V was clipped by 2 bases and J by 1 base, with 14 bases between them. The germline V gene encodes CDR1 SGHNT and CDR2 YYREEE (reference sequence). The CDR3 consists of 16 residues. This chain's CDR3 is CASSFPFRGRTDTQYF. The CDR3 bases are TGTGCCAGCAGCTTCCCTTTTAGGGGACGCACAGATACGCAGTATTTT.

This clonotype showed up just a few times. This sequence joins TRBV11-2 and TRBJ1-3; TRBD1 agrees at 8 bases. Germline-derived CDR1 and CDR2 are SGHAT and FQNNGV. The CDR3 has 16 residues. Unmatched junction bases numbered 5, after V lost 2 bases and J lost 2 bases. The CDR3 sequence is CASSLTGGSAGNTIYF. The CDR3 nucleotides are TGTGCCAGCAGCTTAACAGGGGGTTCCGCTGGAAACACCATATATTTT.

The chain combines TRBV7-9 with TRBJ2-2; D possibly matches TRBD1 or TRBD2 (5 bases each). Germline V gene lookup returns CDR1 SEHNR and CDR2 FQNEAQ (reference sequence). The ends were cut back, 5 bases at V and 3 bases at J, with 13 bases in the middle. This CDR3 is 15 amino acids long. CDR3 loop: CASSAWDGYTGELFF. In nucleotides, the CDR3 is TGTGCCAGCAGCGCGTGGGACGGATACACCGGGGAGCTGTTTTTT.

This chain joins TRBV18 and TRBJ2-7, with D uncertain. The germline V gene encodes CDR1 KGHSH and CDR2 LQKENI. This CDR3 is 14 amino acids long. Trimming took 5 bases from V and 0 from J, leaving 11 bases between them. The CDR3 sequence is CASSSDVSSYEQYF. The CDR3 DNA reads as TGTGCCAGCTCATCGGACGTTAGCTCCTACGAGCAGTACTTC.

The gene calls are TRBV6-2 or TRBV6-3 and TRBJ1-2; 10 positions match TRBD1. CDR1 and CDR2 (germline): MNHEY, SVGEGT. The V and J ends lost 6 bases and 5 bases, in that order; junction bases with no gene match: 9. The CDR3 is 15 residues long. CDR3 DNA sequence: TGTGCCAGCAGCGGCCCAGGACAGGGGGAATATGGCTACACCTTC. Protein sequence: CASSGPGQGEYGYTF.

This clonotype was counted a few times. The CDR3 nucleotides are TGTGCCAGCAGCTTGTGGGGGGGTGGAAACACCATATATTTT. This encodes CASSLWGGGNTIYF. The chain uses TRBV5-6 and TRBJ1-3; D might be TRBD1 (5 bases). V lost 1 base and J 3 bases, leaving 8 bases between the germline ends. The CDR3 extends over 14 amino acids. Germline CDR1 SGHDT, CDR2 YYEEEE.

In its sample, this clonotype was seen many times. V gene TRBV2 combines with J gene TRBJ1-5; D gene ambiguous. The CDR3 runs to 14 residues. The germline gives CDR1 SNHLY, CDR2 FYNNEI. Deletions cut 6 bases from V and 3 bases from J, with 12 bases between. CDR3 region: CASSGSVSNQPQHF. The DNA of the CDR3 is TGTGCCAGCAGCGGGTCAGTCTCCAATCAGCCCCAGCATTTT. The whole variable domain, remainder taken from reference TRBV2 and TRBJ1-5, is EPEVTQTPSHQVTQMGQEVILRCVPISNHLYFYWYRQILGQKVEFLVSFYNNEISEKSEIFDDQFSVERPDGSNFTLKIRSTKLEDSAMYFCASSGSVSNQPQHFGDGTRLSIL.

This clonotype was detected many times. V usage is TRBV20-1 and J usage is TRBJ2-5; D is undetermined. Germline lookup yields CDR1 DFQATT and CDR2 SNEGSKA (reference sequence). The CDR3 has 11 residues. V dropped 3 bases and J dropped 3 bases, with 5 bases sitting between them. The CDR3 loop reads CSARVEETQYF. CDR3 coding DNA: TGCAGTGCTAGGGTCGAAGAGACCCAGTACTTC.

This clonotype was recorded only once. The V and J genes are TRBV9 and TRBJ2-3; D is tentatively TRBD1 or TRBD2 (5 bases each). Germline V gives CDR1 SGDLS, CDR2 YYNGEE. The CDR3 length is 15 residues. The V and J ends lost 5 bases and 4 bases respectively, with 17 bases between them. The CDR3: CASSGTAESADTQYF. The CDR3 DNA reads TGTGCCAGCAGTGGGACCGCAGAGTCCGCAGATACGCAGTATTTT.

This clonotype was seen a handful of times. This sequence joins TRBV20-1 and TRBJ2-2; TRBD2 aligns across 7 bases. V lost 3 bases, J lost 3 bases, and 4 bases stayed unmatched. There are 14 residues in the CDR3. Germline lookup yields CDR1 DFQATT and CDR2 SNEGSKA (reference sequence). CDR3 in DNA: TGCAGTGCTAGTGGACTAGGTCACACCGGGGAGCTGTTTTTT. Protein product: CSASGLGHTGELFF.

This clonotype was seen repeatedly, ten times or more. CDR3 sequence (DNA): TGTGCCAGCAGCTTTGGACTAGCGGGAGGGGAGCAGTACTTC. Protein: CASSFGLAGGEQYF. The chain combines TRBV7-2 with TRBJ2-7; TRBD2 agrees at 15 bases. CDR1 is SGHTA and CDR2 is FQGNSA in the germline V gene. The CDR3 consists of 14 residues. V shed 3 bases, J shed 7 bases, and the junction held 1 base outside the gene matches.

In this sample, this clonotype turned up a few times. V and J are TRBV6-2 or TRBV6-3 and TRBJ2-7, with D possibly matching TRBD1 (5 bases). Trimming shortened V by 0 bases and J by 1 base, and 10 bases separated the two germline ends. The CDR3 spans 15 residues. Germline V gene data show CDR1 as MNHEY and CDR2 as SVGEGT. The CDR3 region is CASSYSRTLSYEQYF. Here the CDR3 DNA reads TGTGCCAGCAGTTACTCCAGGACACTATCCTACGAGCAGTACTTC.

This clonotype was observed a few times. The chain recombines TRBV5-6 with TRBJ1-2, with a tentative D call TRBD1 (6 bases). Trimming cost V 4 bases and J 8 bases, with 15 bases left between them. The length of the CDR3 is 13 residues. Germline V gives CDR1 SGHDT, CDR2 YYEEEE. The DNA for the CDR3 is TGTGCCAGCAGCATCGGGGCTCAGGGGGGCTACACCTTC. This encodes CASSIGAQGGYTF.